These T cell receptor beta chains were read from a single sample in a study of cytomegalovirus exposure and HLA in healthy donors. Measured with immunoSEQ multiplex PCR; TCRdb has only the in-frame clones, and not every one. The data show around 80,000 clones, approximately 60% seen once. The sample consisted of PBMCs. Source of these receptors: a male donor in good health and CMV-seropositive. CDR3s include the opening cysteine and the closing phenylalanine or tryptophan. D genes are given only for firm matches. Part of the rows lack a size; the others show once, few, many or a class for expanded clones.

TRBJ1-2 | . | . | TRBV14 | CASSQDRGLYGYTF | TGTGCCAGCAGCCAAGATCGGGGTCTCTATGGCTACACCTTC
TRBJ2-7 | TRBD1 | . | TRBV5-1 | CASSLGTGHIYEQYF | TGCGCCAGCAGCTTGGGGACAGGGCACATCTACGAGCAGTACTTC
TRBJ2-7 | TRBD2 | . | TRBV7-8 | CASSPQAGGVVYLQYF | TGTGCCAGCAGCCCCCAGGCGGGGGGCGTCGTTTATCTCCAGTACTTC
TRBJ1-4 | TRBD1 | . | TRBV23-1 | CASSRGRGEKLFF | TGCGCCAGCAGCAGGGGGCGAGGGGAAAAACTGTTTTTT
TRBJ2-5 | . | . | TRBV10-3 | CATGGIGTRETQYF | TGTGCCACAGGGGGGATCGGGACACGGGAGACCCAGTACTTC
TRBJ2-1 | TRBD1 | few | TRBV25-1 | CASSDDTDRGYNEQFF | TGTGCCAGCAGTGATGATACGGACAGGGGGTACAATGAGCAGTTCTTC
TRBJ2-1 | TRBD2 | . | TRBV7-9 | CASSLLAGGAYNEQFF | TGTGCCAGCAGCCTTCTAGCGGGAGGGGCCTACAATGAGCAGTTCTTC
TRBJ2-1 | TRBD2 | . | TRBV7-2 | CASSQRLAGEREQFF | TGTGCCAGCAGCCAGCGACTAGCGGGAGAAAGGGAGCAGTTCTTC
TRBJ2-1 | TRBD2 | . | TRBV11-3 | CASSLTGTSANEQFF | TGTGCCAGCAGCCTGACCGGGACTAGCGCAAATGAGCAGTTCTTC
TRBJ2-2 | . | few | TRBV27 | CASSLSFALGRENTGELFF | TGTGCCAGCAGTTTATCTTTTGCTTTGGGCAGGGAGAACACCGGGGAGCTGTTTTTT
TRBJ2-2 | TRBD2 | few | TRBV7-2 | CASSLELAGEKRGELFF | TGTGCCAGCAGCTTAGAGCTAGCGGGAGAGAAAAGAGGGGAGCTGTTTTTT
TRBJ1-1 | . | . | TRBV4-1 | CASSQVPGDTEAFF | TGCGCCAGCAGCCAAGTCCCCGGGGACACTGAAGCTTTCTTT
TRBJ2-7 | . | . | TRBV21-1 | CASSKVTGYEQYF | TGTGCCAGCAGCAAAGTGACAGGTTACGAGCAGTACTTC
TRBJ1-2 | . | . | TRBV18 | CASSPSGANYGYTF | TGTGCCAGCTCACCGAGCGGTGCTAACTATGGCTACACCTTC
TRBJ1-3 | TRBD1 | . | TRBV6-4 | CASSVEQGAGNTIYF | TGTGCCAGCAGTGTCGAACAGGGGGCTGGAAACACCATATATTTT
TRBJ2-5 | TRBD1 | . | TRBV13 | CASSLTGETQYF | TGTGCCAGCAGTCTGACAGGGGAGACCCAGTACTTC
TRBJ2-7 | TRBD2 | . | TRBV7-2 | CASSLFPPLAGGYEQYF | TGTGCCAGCAGCTTATTCCCCCCTTTAGCGGGAGGCTACGAGCAGTACTTC
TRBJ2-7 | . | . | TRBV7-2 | CASSLERAGYEQYF | TGTGCCAGCAGCTTGGAGCGGGCCGGCTACGAGCAGTACTTC
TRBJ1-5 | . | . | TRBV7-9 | CASSPVFSNQPQHF | TGTGCCAGCAGCCCGGTCTTCAGCAATCAGCCCCAGCATTTT
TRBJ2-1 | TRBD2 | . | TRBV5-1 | CASSSPSLAGAGDEQFF | TGCGCCAGCAGCTCACCCTCACTAGCGGGGGCCGGGGATGAGCAGTTCTTC
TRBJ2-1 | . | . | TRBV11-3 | CASSLGGLGGFF | TGTGCCAGCAGCTTAGGCGGCCTCGGCGGGTTCTTC
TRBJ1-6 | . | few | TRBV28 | CASRDISSPLHF | TGTGCCAGCAGGGACATAAGTTCACCCCTCCACTTT
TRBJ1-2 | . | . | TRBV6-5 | CASRDNTNYGYTF | TGTGCCAGCCGGGACAATACCAACTATGGCTACACCTTC
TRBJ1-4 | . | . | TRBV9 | CASSANLGTPQEKLFF | TGTGCCAGCAGCGCAAACCTAGGGACTCCCCAGGAAAAACTGTTTTTT
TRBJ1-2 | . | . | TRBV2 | CACSRVRDGYTF | TGTGCCTGCTCCCGGGTGAGGGATGGCTACACCTTC
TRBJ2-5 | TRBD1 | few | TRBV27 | CASRPGGSSIWETQYF | TGTGCCAGCAGGCCAGGGGGCTCCTCAATCTGGGAGACCCAGTACTTC
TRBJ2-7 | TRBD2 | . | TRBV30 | CAWRPAGTSVSEQYF | TGTGCCTGGAGGCCCGCCGGGACTAGTGTTAGCGAGCAGTACTTC
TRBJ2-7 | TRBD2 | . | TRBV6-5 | CASRPLAGARYEQYF | TGTGCCAGCAGGCCACTAGCGGGGGCCCGCTACGAGCAGTACTTC
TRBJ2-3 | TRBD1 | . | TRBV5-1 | CASSDQGADTQYF | TGCGCCAGCAGCGACCAGGGGGCAGATACGCAGTATTTT
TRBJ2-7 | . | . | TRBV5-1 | CASSLLGGEQYF | TGCGCCAGCAGCCTCCTTGGGGGCGAGCAGTACTTC
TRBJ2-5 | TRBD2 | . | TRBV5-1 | CASSTGGGETQYF | TGCGCCAGCAGTACCGGGGGGGGAGAGACCCAGTACTTC
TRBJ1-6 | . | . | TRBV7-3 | CASSLGSAGNSPLHF | TGTGCCAGCAGCTTAGGTTCGGCGGGGAATTCACCCCTCCACTTT
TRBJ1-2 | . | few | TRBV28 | CASGNLLYGYTF | TGTGCCAGCGGTAACCTACTCTATGGCTACACCTTC
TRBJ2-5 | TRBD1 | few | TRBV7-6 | CASSWTGAAGETQYF | TGTGCCAGCAGTTGGACAGGGGCCGCCGGGGAGACCCAGTACTTC
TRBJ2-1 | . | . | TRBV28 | CASSLLSGGVYNEQFF | TGTGCCAGCAGTTTATTATCTGGCGGGGTCTACAATGAGCAGTTCTTC
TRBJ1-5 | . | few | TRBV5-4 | CASSLAGGTGEPQHF | TGTGCCAGCAGCTTGGCAGGTGGGACGGGGGAACCCCAGCATTTT
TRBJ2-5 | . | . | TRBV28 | CASSLSRGFGETQYF | TGTGCCAGCAGTTTATCAAGGGGGTTCGGGGAGACCCAGTACTTC
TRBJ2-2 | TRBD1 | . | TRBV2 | CASSERDRGTGELFF | TGTGCCAGCAGTGAGAGGGACAGGGGCACCGGGGAGCTGTTTTTT
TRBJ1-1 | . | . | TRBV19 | CASSMVPRGNTEAFF | TGTGCCAGTAGTATGGTGCCCCGAGGGAACACTGAAGCTTTCTTT
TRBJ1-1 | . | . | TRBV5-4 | CASSSGVGGDTEAFF | TGTGCCAGCAGTTCAGGGGTGGGGGGGGACACTGAAGCTTTCTTT
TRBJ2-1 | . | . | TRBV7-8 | CASSFAVSYNEQFF | TGTGCCAGCAGCTTTGCGGTTTCCTACAATGAGCAGTTCTTC
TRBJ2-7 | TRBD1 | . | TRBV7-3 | CASSPGTGSLEQYF | TGTGCCAGCAGCCCCGGGACAGGGTCCCTGGAGCAGTACTTC
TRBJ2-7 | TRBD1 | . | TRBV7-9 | CASSSNQGADYEQYF | TGTGCCAGCAGCTCGAACCAGGGGGCGGACTACGAGCAGTACTTC
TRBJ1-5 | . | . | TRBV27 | CASSLKPSGFNQPQHF | TGTGCCAGCAGTCTAAAACCGTCCGGGTTCAATCAGCCCCAGCATTTT
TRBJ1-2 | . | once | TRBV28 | CASCLGGGGVGYTF | TGTGCCAGCTGCCTTGGAGGCGGAGGAGTTGGCTACACCTTC
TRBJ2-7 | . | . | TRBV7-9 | CASSLLPTGGLTSYEQYF | TGTGCCAGCAGCTTGCTTCCGACAGGCGGCTTAACTTCCTACGAGCAGTACTTC
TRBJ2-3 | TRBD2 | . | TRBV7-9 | CASSPPFRLAASTDTQYF | TGTGCCAGCAGCCCCCCCTTCAGACTAGCGGCTAGCACAGATACGCAGTATTTT
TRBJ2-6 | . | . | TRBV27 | CASSLWQAYSGANVLTF | TGTGCCAGCAGTTTATGGCAGGCCTACTCTGGGGCCAACGTCCTGACTTTC